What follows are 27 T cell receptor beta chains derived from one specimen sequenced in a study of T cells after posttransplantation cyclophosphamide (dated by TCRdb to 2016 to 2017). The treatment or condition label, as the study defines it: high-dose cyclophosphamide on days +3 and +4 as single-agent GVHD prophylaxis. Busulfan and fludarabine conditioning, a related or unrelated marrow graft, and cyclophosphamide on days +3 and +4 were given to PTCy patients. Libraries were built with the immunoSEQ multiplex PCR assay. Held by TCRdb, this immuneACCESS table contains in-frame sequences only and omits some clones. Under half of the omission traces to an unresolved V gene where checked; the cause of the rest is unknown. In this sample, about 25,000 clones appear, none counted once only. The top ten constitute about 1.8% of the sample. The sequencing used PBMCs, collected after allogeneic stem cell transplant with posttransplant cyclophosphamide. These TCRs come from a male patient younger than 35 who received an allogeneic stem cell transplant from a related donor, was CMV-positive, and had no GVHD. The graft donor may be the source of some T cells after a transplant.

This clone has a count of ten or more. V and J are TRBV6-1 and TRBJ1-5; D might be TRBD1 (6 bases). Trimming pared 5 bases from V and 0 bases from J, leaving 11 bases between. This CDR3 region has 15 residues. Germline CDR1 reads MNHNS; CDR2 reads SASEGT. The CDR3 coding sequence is TGTGCCAGCAGTCCAACAGGGAATAGCAATCAGCCCCAGCATTTT. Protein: CASSPTGNSNQPQHF.

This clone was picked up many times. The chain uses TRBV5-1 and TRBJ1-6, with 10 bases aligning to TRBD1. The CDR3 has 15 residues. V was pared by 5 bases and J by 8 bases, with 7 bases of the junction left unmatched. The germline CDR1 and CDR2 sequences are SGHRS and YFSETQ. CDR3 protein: CASRPDRGRDSPLHF. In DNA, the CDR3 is TGCGCCAGCAGACCAGACAGGGGGCGAGATTCACCCCTCCACTTT.

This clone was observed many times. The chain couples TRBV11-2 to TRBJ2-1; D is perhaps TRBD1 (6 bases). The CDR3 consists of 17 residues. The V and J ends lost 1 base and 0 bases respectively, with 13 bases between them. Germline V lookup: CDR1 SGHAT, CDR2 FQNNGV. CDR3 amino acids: CASSLGYRDPSYNEQFF. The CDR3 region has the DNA TGTGCCAGCAGCTTAGGGTACAGGGATCCCTCCTACAATGAGCAGTTCTTC.

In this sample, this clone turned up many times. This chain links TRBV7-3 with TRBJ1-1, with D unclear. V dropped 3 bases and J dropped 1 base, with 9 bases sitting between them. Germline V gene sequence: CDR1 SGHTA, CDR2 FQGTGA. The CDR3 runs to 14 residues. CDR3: CASSFGPGNTEAFF. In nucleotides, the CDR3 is TGTGCCAGCAGCTTCGGTCCGGGGAACACTGAAGCTTTCTTT.

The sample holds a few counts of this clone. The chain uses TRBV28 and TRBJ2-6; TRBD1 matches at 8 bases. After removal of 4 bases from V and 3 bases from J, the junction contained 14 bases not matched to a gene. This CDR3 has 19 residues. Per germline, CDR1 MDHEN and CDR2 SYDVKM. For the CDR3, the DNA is TGTGCCAGCAGTTCATTCTGGGTCAGGGGGCAGGATGGGGCCAACGTCCTGACTTTC. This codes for CASSSFWVRGQDGANVLTF.

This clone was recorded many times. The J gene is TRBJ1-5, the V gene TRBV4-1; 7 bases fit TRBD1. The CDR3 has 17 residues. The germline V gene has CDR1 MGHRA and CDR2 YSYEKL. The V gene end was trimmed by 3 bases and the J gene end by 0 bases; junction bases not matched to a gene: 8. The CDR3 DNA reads TGCGCCAGCAGCCATAGCGGGACAGCGTATAGCAATCAGCCCCAGCATTTT. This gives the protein CASSHSGTAYSNQPQHF.

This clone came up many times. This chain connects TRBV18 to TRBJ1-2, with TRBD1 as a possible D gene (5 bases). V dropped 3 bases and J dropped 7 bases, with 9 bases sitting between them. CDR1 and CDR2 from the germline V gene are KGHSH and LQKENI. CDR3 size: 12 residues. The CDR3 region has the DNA TGTGCCAGCTCACCGGGACTTTCTGGCTACACCTTC. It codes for CASSPGLSGYTF. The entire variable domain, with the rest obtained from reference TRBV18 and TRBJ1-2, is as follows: NAGVMQNPRHLVRRRGQEARLRCSPMKGHSHVYWYRQLPEEGLKFMVYLQKENIIDESGMPKERFSAEFPKEGPSILRIQQVVRGDSAAYFCASSPGLSGYTFGSGTRLTVV.

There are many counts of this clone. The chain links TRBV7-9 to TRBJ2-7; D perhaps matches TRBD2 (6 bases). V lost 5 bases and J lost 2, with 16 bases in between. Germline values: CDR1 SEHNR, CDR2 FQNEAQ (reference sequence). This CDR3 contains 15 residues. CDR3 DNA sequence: TGTGCCAGCAGCCCAGAGCTCGGACTAACCTACGAGCAGTACTTC. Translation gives CASSPELGLTYEQYF. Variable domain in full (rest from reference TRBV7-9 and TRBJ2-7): DTGVSQNPRHKITKRGQNVTFRCDPISEHNRLYWYRQTLGQGPEFLTYFQNEAQLEKSRLLSDRFSAERPKGSFSTLEIQRTEQGDSAMYLCASSPELGLTYEQYFGPGTRLTVT.

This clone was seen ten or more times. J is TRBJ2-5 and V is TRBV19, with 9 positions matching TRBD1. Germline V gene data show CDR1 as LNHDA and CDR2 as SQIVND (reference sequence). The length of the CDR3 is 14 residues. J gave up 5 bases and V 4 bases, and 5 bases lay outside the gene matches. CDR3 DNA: TGTGCCAGTAGTAGGGACAGGGCCAAGGAGACCCAGTACTTC. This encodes CASSRDRAKETQYF. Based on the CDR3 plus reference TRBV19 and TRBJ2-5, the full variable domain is DGGITQSPKYLFRKEGQNVTLSCEQNLNHDAMYWYRQDPGQGLRLIYYSQIVNDFQKGDIAEGYSVSREKKESFPLTVTSAQKNPTAFYLCASSRDRAKETQYFGPGTRLLVL.

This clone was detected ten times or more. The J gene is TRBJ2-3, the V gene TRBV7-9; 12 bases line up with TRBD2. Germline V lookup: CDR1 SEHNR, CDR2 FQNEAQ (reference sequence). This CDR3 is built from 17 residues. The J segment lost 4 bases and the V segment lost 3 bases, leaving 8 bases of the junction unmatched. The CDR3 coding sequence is TGTGCCAGCAGCTTCCTAGCGGGGGGGCGCAGTGCAGATACGCAGTATTTT. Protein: CASSFLAGGRSADTQYF.

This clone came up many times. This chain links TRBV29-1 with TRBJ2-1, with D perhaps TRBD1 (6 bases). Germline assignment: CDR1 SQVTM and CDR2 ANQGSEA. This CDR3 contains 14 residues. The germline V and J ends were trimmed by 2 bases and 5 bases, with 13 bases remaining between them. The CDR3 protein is CSVESRGNDNEQFF. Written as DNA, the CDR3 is TGCAGCGTTGAAAGTAGGGGGAATGACAATGAGCAGTTCTTC.

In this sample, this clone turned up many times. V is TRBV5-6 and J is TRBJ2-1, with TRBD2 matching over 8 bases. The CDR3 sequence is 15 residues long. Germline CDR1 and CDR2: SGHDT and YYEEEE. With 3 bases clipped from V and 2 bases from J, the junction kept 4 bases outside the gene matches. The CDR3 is CASSWLAGPYNEQFF. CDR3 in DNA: TGTGCCAGCAGCTGGTTAGCGGGACCCTACAATGAGCAGTTCTTC.

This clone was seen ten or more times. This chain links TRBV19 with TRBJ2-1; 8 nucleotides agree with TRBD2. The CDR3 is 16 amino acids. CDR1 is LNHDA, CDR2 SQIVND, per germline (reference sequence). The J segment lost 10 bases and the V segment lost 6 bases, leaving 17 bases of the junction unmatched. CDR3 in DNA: TGTGCCAGTAGAGAGAGGACGGTAGCGGGGTCGGGGGAGCAGTTCTTC. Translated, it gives CASRERTVAGSGEQFF.

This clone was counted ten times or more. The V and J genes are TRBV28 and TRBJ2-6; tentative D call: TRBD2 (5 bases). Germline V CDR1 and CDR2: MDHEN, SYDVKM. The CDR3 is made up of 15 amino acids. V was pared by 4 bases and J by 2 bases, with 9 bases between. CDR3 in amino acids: CASSSTGTGANVLTF. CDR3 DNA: TGTGCCAGCAGTTCAACCGGGACTGGGGCCAACGTCCTGACTTTC. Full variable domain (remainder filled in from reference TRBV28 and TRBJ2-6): DVKVTQSSRYLVKRTGEKVFLECVQDMDHENMFWYRQDPGLGLRLIYFSYDVKMKEKGDIPEGYSVSREKKERFSLILESASTNQTSMYLCASSSTGTGANVLTFGAGSRLTVL.

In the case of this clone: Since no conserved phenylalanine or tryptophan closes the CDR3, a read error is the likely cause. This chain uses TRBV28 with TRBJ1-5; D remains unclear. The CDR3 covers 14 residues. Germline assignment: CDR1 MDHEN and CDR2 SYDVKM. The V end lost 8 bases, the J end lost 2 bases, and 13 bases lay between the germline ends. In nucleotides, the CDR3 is TGTGCCAGCGTGGAAGGTTTGGGCAATCAGCCCCAGCATCTT. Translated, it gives CASVEGLGNQPQHL.

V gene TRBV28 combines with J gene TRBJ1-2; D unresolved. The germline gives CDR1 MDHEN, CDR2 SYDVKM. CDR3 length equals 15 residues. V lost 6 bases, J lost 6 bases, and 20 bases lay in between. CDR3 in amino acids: CASRGTRSGDNGYTF. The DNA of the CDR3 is TGTGCCAGCAGGGGTACGAGGTCCGGGGATAATGGCTACACCTTC.

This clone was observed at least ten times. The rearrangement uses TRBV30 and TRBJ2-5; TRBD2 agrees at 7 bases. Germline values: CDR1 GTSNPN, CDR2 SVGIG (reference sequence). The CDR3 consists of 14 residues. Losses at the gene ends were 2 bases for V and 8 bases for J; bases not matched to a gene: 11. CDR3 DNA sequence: TGTGCCTGGAGTTTAGCGGGTGGGGGGGGAACCCAGTACTTC. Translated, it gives CAWSLAGGGGTQYF.

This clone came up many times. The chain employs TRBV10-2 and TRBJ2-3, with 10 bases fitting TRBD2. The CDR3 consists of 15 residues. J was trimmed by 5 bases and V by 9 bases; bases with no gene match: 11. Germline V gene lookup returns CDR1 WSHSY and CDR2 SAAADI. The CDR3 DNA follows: TGCGCCAGTTCATCTCTAGCGGGAGTTGTAGATACGCAGTATTTT. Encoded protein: CASSSLAGVVDTQYF.

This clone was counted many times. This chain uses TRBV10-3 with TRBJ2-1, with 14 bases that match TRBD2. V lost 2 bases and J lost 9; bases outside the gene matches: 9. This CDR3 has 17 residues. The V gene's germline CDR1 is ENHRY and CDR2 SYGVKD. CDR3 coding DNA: TGTGCCATCAGTGAGCCCGGACTAGCGGGAGGAGTGGGTGAGCAGTTCTTC. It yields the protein CAISEPGLAGGVGEQFF.

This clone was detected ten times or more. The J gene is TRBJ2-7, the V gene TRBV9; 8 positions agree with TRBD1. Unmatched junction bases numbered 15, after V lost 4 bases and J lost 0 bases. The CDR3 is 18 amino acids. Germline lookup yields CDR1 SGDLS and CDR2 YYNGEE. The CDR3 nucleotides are TGTGCCAGCAGCAGGGGGGCAGGGGGCGGGGTAGACTCCTACGAGCAGTACTTC. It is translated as CASSRGAGGGVDSYEQYF.

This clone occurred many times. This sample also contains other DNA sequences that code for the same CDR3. DNA for the CDR3: TGTGCCAGTAGTATCACGGGAGGCACAGATACGCAGTATTTT. Encoded protein: CASSITGGTDTQYF. V is TRBV19 and J is TRBJ2-3; D is possibly TRBD2 (6 bases). Germline V lookup: CDR1 LNHDA, CDR2 SQIVND (reference sequence). The CDR3 totals 14 residues. Trimming cost V 3 bases and J 1 base, with 8 bases left between them.

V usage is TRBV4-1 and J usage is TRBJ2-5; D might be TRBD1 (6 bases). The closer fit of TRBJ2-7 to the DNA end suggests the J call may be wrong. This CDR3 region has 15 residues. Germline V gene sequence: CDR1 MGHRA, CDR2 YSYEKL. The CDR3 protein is CASSQDTGYGYEQYF. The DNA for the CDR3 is TGCGCCAGCAGCCAAGATACAGGGTATGGGTACGAGCAGTACTTC.

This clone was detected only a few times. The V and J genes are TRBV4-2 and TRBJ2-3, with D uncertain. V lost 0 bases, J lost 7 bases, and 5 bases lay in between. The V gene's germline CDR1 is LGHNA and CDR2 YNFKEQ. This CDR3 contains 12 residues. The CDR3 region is CASSQDTNTQYF. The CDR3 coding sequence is TGTGCCAGCAGCCAAGATACAAATACGCAGTATTTT.

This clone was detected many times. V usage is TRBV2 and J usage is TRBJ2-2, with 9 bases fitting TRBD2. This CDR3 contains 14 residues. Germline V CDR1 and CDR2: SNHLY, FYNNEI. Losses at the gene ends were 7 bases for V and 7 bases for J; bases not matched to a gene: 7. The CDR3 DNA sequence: TGTGCCAGCACTAGCGGGGTTATCGGCGGGGAGCTGTTTTTT. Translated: CASTSGVIGGELFF. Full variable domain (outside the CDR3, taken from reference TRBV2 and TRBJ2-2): EPEVTQTPSHQVTQMGQEVILRCVPISNHLYFYWYRQILGQKVEFLVSFYNNEISEKSEIFDDQFSVERPDGSNFTLKIRSTKLEDSAMYFCASTSGVIGGELFFGEGSRLTVL.

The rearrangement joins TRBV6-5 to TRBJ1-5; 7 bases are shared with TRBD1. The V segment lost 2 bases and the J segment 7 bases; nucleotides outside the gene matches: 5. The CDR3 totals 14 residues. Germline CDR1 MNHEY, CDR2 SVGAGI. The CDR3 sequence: CASSYDRVSQPQHF. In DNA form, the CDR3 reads TGTGCCAGCAGTTACGACAGGGTTTCCCAGCCCCAGCATTTT.

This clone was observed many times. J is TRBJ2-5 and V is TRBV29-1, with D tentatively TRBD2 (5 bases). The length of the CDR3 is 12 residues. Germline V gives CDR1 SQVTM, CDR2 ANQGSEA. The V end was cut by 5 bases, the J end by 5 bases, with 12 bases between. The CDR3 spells CSVWRVGETQYF. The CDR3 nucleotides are TGCAGCGTTTGGCGGGTCGGGGAGACCCAGTACTTC.

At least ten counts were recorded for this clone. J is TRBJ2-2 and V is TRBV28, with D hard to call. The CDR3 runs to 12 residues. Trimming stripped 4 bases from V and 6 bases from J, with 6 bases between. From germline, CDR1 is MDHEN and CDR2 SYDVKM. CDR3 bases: TGTGCCAGCAGTTCGCCGGCCGGGGAGCTGTTTTTT. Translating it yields CASSSPAGELFF.